This paragraph covers one T cell receptor (beta chain) sequence. These data originate in a study of blood T cell repertoires in COVID-19. Study-wide background: In each case, the material was cDNA or gDNA derived from T cells, B-cell-depleted T cells, or PBMCs.

Per the study methods: The authors estimated nucleated cell counts from reference gene primer amplification. This table comes from immunoSEQ multiplex PCR, and its TCRdb copy is limited to in-frame clones, with some not included. V, J and clone size are taken as reported in that table, and D and trimming were inferred from the DNA itself. The table includes roughly 100,000 clones, roughly 90% detected once. Trimming took 3 bases from V and 2 from J; bases not matched to a gene: 2. The germline gives CDR1 KGHDR, CDR2 SFDVKD. The CDR3 has 17 residues. The clonotype originates from a human donor in a cohort sampled during active COVID-19. V is TRBV24-1 and J is TRBJ2-2; 13 bases line up with TRBD2. The source material was peripheral blood. CDR3 nucleotide sequence: TGTGCCACCAGTGATGGGACTAGCGGGGACAACACCGGGGAGCTGTTTTTT. It translates to CATSDGTSGDNTGELFF.